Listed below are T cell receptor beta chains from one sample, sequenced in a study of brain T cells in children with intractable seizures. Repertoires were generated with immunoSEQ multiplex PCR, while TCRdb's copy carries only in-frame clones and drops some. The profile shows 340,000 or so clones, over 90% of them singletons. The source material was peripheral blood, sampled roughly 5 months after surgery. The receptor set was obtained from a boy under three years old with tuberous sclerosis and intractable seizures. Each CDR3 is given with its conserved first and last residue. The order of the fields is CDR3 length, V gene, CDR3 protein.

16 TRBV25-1 CASSESVGPLYNEQFF
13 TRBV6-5 CASRKTRDREQYF
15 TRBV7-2 CASSLRQGTYNEQFF
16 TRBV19 CASSIEQGKNTGELFF
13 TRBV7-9 CASRDSSYNEQFF
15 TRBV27 CASSFARGGNNEQFF
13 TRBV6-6 CASSYGLRGEAFF
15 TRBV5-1 CASSLSGTMNTEAFF
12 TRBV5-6 CASSLMNTEAFF
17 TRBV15 CATSRERIQFSNQPQHF
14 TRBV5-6 CASSSGLQTYEQYF
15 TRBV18 CASSPRTGNTYEQYF
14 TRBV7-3 CASSLGGATGELFF
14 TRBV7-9 CASSEGDRIYGYTF
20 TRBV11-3 CASSLDWPGKGTSGNDEQYF
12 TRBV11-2 CASSLAGDEQYF
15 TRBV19 CASGGTPVRDYGYTF